This TCR beta chain was captured by sequencing in a study of CD8 T cells in Susac syndrome. CD8+ and CD4+ T cells taken from blood had their TCR beta sequenced. The study used treatment-naive patients who had stable or active relapsing-remitting disease as multiple sclerosis controls. Random hexamers were used to reverse transcribe roughly 0.45 to 1 ug of RNA. It was immunoSEQ multiplex PCR that amplified TCR beta CDR3 across 54 Vbeta and 13 Jbeta. MiXCR, run by TCRdb on the immunoSEQ multiplex PCR reads, gives a single entry per CDR3 protein. The sample includes some 300,000 distinct CDR3 sequences, 70% to 90% of them seen just once. This clonotype was observed a single time. The clonotype originates from a human donor with multiple sclerosis. Material: CD8+ T cells from PBMCs.

The CDR3 is CSARPLPGQGDYNEQFF. The CDR3 DNA reads as TGCAGTGCTAGACCCCTTCCGGGACAGGGGGATTACAATGAGCAGTTCTTC. This sequence joins TRBV20-1 and TRBJ2-1, with TRBD1 identical over 11 bases. Germline V gives CDR1 DFQATT, CDR2 SNEGSKA (reference sequence). J gave up 4 bases and V 2 bases, and 10 bases lay outside the gene matches. CDR3 length: 17 amino acids.